A single sample gave rise to the 32 T cell receptor beta chains below, sequenced in a study of T cell repertoires in ileal Crohn's disease. The assay was immunoSEQ multiplex PCR, and TCRdb's table has in-frame clones only and misses some. Among 15,000 or so clones listed, approximately 87% were seen once. The sample was ileal tissue. These receptors all come from an adult with Crohn's disease.

The rearrangement uses TRBV4-3 and TRBJ2-3, with D perhaps TRBD1 (6 bases). Between the trimmed V and J ends, which lost 2 bases and 5 bases, there was a span of 14 bases. The CDR3 has 15 amino acids. Germline V lookup: CDR1 LGHNA, CDR2 YSLEER. CDR3 sequence reads: CASSQTYREGDTQYF. CDR3 sequence (DNA): TGCGCCAGCAGCCAAACGTACAGGGAAGGAGATACGCAGTATTTT.

V is TRBV25-1 and J is TRBJ2-2, with a possible D match to TRBD1 (6 bases). This CDR3 region has 14 residues. Germline CDR1 reads MGHDK; CDR2 reads SYGVNS. V was clipped by 4 bases and J by 4 bases, with 10 bases between them. The CDR3 nucleotides are TGTGCCAGCAGTGGCACAGGGCGCACCGGGGAGCTGTTTTTT. This codes for CASSGTGRTGELFF.

The chain carries TRBV6-5 and TRBJ1-2; D perhaps matches TRBD1 (6 bases). The CDR3 loop spans 14 amino acids. Trimming left V 6 bases short and J 7 bases short, with 18 bases between. Germline CDR1 reads MNHEY; CDR2 reads SVGAGI. The CDR3, as DNA: TGTGCCAGCAGCCTGACAGGACCATCCGGTGGCTACACCTTC. Its translation: CASSLTGPSGGYTF.

A note on this clone: One end of the junction varies from germline; a read error may be responsible. This sequence joins TRBV4-3 and TRBJ2-7; 7 bases agree with TRBD2. The CDR3 has 14 residues. CDR1 is LGHNA and CDR2 is YSLEER in the germline V gene. CDR3 loop: CASSPGLYSYEQCF. The CDR3 DNA is TGCGCCAGCAGCCCGGGACTATACTCCTACGAGCAGTGCTTC.

The chain uses TRBV4-1 and TRBJ2-5, with 8 bases identical to TRBD2. Trimming took 1 base from V and 5 from J; bases not matched to a gene: 6. This CDR3 is built from 15 residues. Germline V gives CDR1 MGHRA, CDR2 YSYEKL. This CDR3 is CASSQGRAGGETQYF. CDR3 sequence (DNA): TGCGCCAGCAGCCAAGGCAGGGCGGGGGGCGAGACCCAGTACTTC.

DNA for the CDR3: TGTGCCAGTAGTATGGAGGTCGTTCGGGGAGAGACCCAGTACTTC. The encoded protein is CASSMEVVRGETQYF. This chain uses TRBV19 with TRBJ2-5; D is perhaps TRBD2 (5 bases). V was shortened by 3 bases and J by 4 bases, with 15 bases between the two germline ends. The CDR3 runs 15 residues. The germline V gene has CDR1 LNHDA and CDR2 SQIVND (reference sequence).

The chain's CDR3 is CASSRPRGANEKLFF. CDR3 bases: TGTGCCAGCAGCAGACCCAGGGGTGCTAATGAAAAACTGTTTTTT. V usage is TRBV11-2 and J usage is TRBJ1-4; a weak D match, TRBD1 (6 bases). This CDR3 comprises 15 residues. The germline V gene has CDR1 SGHAT and CDR2 FQNNGV. V was clipped by 5 bases and J by 3 bases, with 13 bases between them.

The V and J genes are TRBV9 and TRBJ1-4, with no clear D. Germline CDR1 and CDR2: SGDLS and YYNGEE. Trimming left V 4 bases short and J 7 bases short, with 17 bases between. The CDR3 consists of 15 residues. The CDR3 reads CASSPSAGSGEKLFF. CDR3 nucleotide sequence: TGTGCCAGCAGCCCCTCGGCCGGATCGGGTGAAAAACTGTTTTTT. Full variable domain (missing parts from reference TRBV9 and TRBJ1-4): DSGVTQTPKHLITATGQRVTLRCSPRSGDLSVYWYQQSLDQGLQFLIQYYNGEERAKGNILERFSAQQFPDLHSELNLSSLELGDSALYFCASSPSAGSGEKLFFGSGTQLSVL.

This clone was counted a few times. V is TRBV19 and J is TRBJ1-3; D gene ambiguous. This CDR3 is built from 14 residues. The germline V gene has CDR1 LNHDA and CDR2 SQIVND (reference sequence). V lost 3 bases and J lost 1, with 7 bases in between. In DNA form, the CDR3 reads TGTGCCAGTAGTATCGACAAGTCTGGAAACACCATATATTTT. This encodes CASSIDKSGNTIYF.

The V call is TRBV19, the J call TRBJ2-3; D is uncertain. V was cut by 2 bases and J by 6 bases, with 6 bases left in between. The CDR3 covers 12 residues. Germline V gene lookup returns CDR1 LNHDA and CDR2 SQIVND (reference sequence). The CDR3, as DNA: TGTGCCAGTAGTATAAGAGATGATACGCAGTATTTT. As protein: CASSIRDDTQYF.

The chain recombines TRBV30 with TRBJ1-4, with 7 positions matching TRBD1. Germline lookup yields CDR1 GTSNPN and CDR2 SVGIG (reference sequence). This CDR3 has 14 residues. The junction had 10 bases not matched to a gene; V was cut back by 4 bases and J by 8 bases. The CDR3 DNA sequence: TGTGCCTGGATGACCGCCGAGACAGGGGAAAAACTGTTTTTT. Translation: CAWMTAETGEKLFF.

V gene TRBV9 combines with J gene TRBJ2-3, with 8 bases that match TRBD2. From germline, CDR1 is SGDLS and CDR2 YYNGEE. The CDR3 covers 16 residues. The V and J ends lost 1 base and 4 bases, in that order; junction bases with no gene match: 8. The CDR3 is CASSVTGLGESDTQYF. In nucleotides, the CDR3 is TGTGCCAGCAGCGTAACGGGACTAGGCGAGTCAGATACGCAGTATTTT.

This chain joins TRBV6-5 and TRBJ1-1, with no clear D. Trimming pared 0 bases from V and 5 bases from J, leaving 16 bases between. Germline CDR1 MNHEY, CDR2 SVGAGI. The CDR3 is 16 amino acids. The DNA for the CDR3 is TGTGCCAGCAGTTACTCGTGGGCTAGCGGCGGGACTGAAGCTTTCTTT. Protein sequence: CASSYSWASGGTEAFF.

The rearrangement joins TRBV27 to TRBJ1-1, with TRBD1 matching 8 bases. The germline V gene encodes CDR1 MNHEY and CDR2 SMNVEV (reference sequence). The V gene end was trimmed by 3 bases and the J gene end by 3 bases; junction bases not matched to a gene: 3. The CDR3 is made up of 14 amino acids. The CDR3 nucleotides are TGTGCCAGCAGTTTGCGGACAGGGCACACTGAAGCTTTCTTT. Protein: CASSLRTGHTEAFF.

The V gene is TRBV6-5, the J gene TRBJ1-2; 7 bases agree with TRBD1. Germline CDR1 reads MNHEY; CDR2 reads SVGAGI. The trim removed 3 bases at V and 6 bases at J, leaving 10 bases unmatched. The CDR3 consists of 15 residues. The CDR3 sequence: CASSYSDRVIDGYTF. Here the CDR3 DNA reads TGTGCCAGCAGTTATAGCGACAGGGTAATCGATGGCTACACCTTC.

Details on this clone: At one boundary the junction diverges from the germline segment, which might be a read error. CDR3 loop: CASSLAGGNTGELFF. DNA for the CDR3: TGTGCCAGCAGCCTAGCGGGGGGGAACACCGGGGAGCTGTTTTTT. The V call is TRBV7-6, the J call TRBJ2-2; 11 bases fit TRBD2. Germline-derived CDR1 and CDR2 are SGHVS and FNYEAQ. The CDR3 covers 15 residues.

This chain joins TRBV27 and TRBJ1-1; D unclear. The CDR3 contains 16 residues. Germline V gene lookup returns CDR1 MNHEY and CDR2 SMNVEV (reference sequence). Trimming took 5 bases from V and 0 from J, leaving 16 bases between them. The CDR3 here is CASSIVGGRMNTEAFF. The CDR3 region has the DNA TGTGCCAGCAGTATCGTGGGAGGGCGCATGAACACTGAAGCTTTCTTT.

The genes are TRBV7-3 and TRBJ2-3; 7 bases are a match to TRBD2. The V gene end was trimmed by 5 bases and the J gene end by 5 bases; junction bases not matched to a gene: 16. The V gene's germline CDR1 is SGHTA and CDR2 FQGTGA. There are 17 residues in the CDR3. The chain's CDR3 is CASSPLASGGVGDTQYF. In DNA, the CDR3 is TGTGCCAGCAGCCCCCTGGCTAGCGGAGGCGTGGGAGATACGCAGTATTTT.

The chain couples TRBV7-3 to TRBJ1-6; 10 nucleotides line up with TRBD1. V lost 0 bases to trimming and J lost 5 bases; unmatched junction nucleotides: 7. CDR3 length: 18 residues. Germline V gives CDR1 SGHTA, CDR2 FQGTGA. CDR3 residues: CASSLTGPGQGNNSPLHF. CDR3 DNA: TGTGCCAGCAGCTTAACAGGTCCGGGACAGGGGAATAATTCACCCCTCCACTTT.

A few counts support this clone. The rearrangement joins TRBV9 to TRBJ2-1, with 11 positions matching TRBD2. The CDR3 contains 16 residues. CDR1 SGDLS and CDR2 YYNGEE come from the germline V gene. V was pared by 1 base and J by 13 bases, with 13 bases of the junction left unmatched. The CDR3 DNA reads TGTGCCAGCAGCGTATCTCCGAAACTAGCGGGGGTTGATCAGTTCTTC. Translating gives CASSVSPKLAGVDQFF.

In its sample, this clone was seen once. The chain combines TRBV4-3 with TRBJ1-4; D gene uncertain. From germline, CDR1 is LGHNA and CDR2 YSLEER. The CDR3 extends over 13 amino acids. The V end was cut by 3 bases, the J end by 4 bases, with 6 bases between. This chain's CDR3 is CASSQVLNEKLFF. As DNA, the CDR3 is TGCGCCAGCAGCCAGGTACTTAATGAAAAACTGTTTTTT.

The chain has TRBV7-2 and TRBJ2-3; 9 bases are shared with TRBD1. The CDR3 runs to 17 residues. J gave up 2 bases and V 3 bases, and 9 bases lay outside the gene matches. Germline loops: CDR1 SGHTA, CDR2 FQGNSA. CDR3 loop: CASSFEIDRGFTDTQYF. The CDR3 DNA follows: TGTGCCAGCAGCTTTGAAATCGACAGGGGGTTCACAGATACGCAGTATTTT.

V and J are TRBV29-1 and TRBJ2-7; a possible D gene is TRBD1 (6 bases). V lost 7 bases to trimming and J lost 4 bases, with 14 bases between them. The CDR3 is made up of 12 amino acids. Germline values: CDR1 SQVTM, CDR2 ANQGSEA. The CDR3 sequence is CSATGTFYEQYF. The CDR3 region has the DNA TGCAGCGCCACAGGGACGTTTTACGAGCAGTACTTC.

The rearrangement uses TRBV11-2 and TRBJ2-1, with a weak D call TRBD1 (6 bases). Germline-derived CDR1 and CDR2 are SGHAT and FQNNGV. The CDR3 is made up of 14 amino acids. V lost 6 bases, J lost 7 bases, and 16 bases lay in between. Here the CDR3 reads CASRVGQSANEQFF. The CDR3, as DNA: TGTGCCAGCAGGGTAGGACAGTCGGCAAATGAGCAGTTCTTC.

V is TRBV6-1 and J is TRBJ2-1; TRBD1 might be the D (5 bases). In germline, CDR1 is MNHNS, CDR2 SASEGT. The CDR3 contains 14 residues. V dropped 6 bases and J dropped 8 bases, with 17 bases sitting between them. As DNA, the CDR3 is TGTGCCAGCAGAAAGGACAATGGGGCGTATGAGCAGTTCTTC. This gives the protein CASRKDNGAYEQFF.

The rearrangement links TRBV19 to TRBJ1-1, with TRBD1 matching 9 bases. J gave up 0 bases and V 10 bases, and 12 bases lay outside the gene matches. Per the germline V gene, CDR1 is LNHDA and CDR2 is SQIVND (reference sequence). The CDR3 spans 16 residues. The DNA of the CDR3 is TGTGCCACTTCCCATGGGACAGGGACTATGAACACTGAAGCTTTCTTT. Translation gives CATSHGTGTMNTEAFF.

The chain has TRBV6-1 and TRBJ1-4; no clear D. Germline V gene sequence: CDR1 MNHNS, CDR2 SASEGT. With 6 bases removed from V and 3 bases from J, the gap between germline ends came to 8 bases. The CDR3 consists of 13 residues. The CDR3 nucleotides are TGTGCCAGCAGGAACAGCCCTAATGAAAAACTGTTTTTT. This gives the protein CASRNSPNEKLFF.

V is TRBV6-6 and J is TRBJ2-7, with D possibly TRBD1 on 5 matching bases. Trimming removed 6 bases from V and 1 base from J, with 10 bases in between. Germline CDR1 and CDR2: MNHNY and SVGAGI (reference sequence). The length of the CDR3 is 13 residues. In DNA, the CDR3 is TGTGCCAGCAGCCCGACAGAGTCCTACGAGCAGTACTTC. Protein product: CASSPTESYEQYF.

The rearrangement joins TRBV7-9 to TRBJ2-1, with TRBD2 matching 12 bases. CDR1 SEHNR and CDR2 FQNEAQ come from the germline V gene (reference sequence). The CDR3 is 15 amino acids. V shed 5 bases and J 4 bases; nucleotides not matched to a gene: 3. The CDR3, as DNA: TGTGCCAGCAGCCCCACTAGCGGGGGGTACAATGAGCAGTTCTTC. It codes for CASSPTSGGYNEQFF.

CDR3 region: CASIPTGTQYF. The CDR3 DNA is TGTGCCAGCATCCCAACAGGGACCCAGTACTTC. The chain employs TRBV5-4 and TRBJ2-5; possibly TRBD1 for D (5 bases). The germline V gene encodes CDR1 SGHNT and CDR2 YYREEE (reference sequence). V dropped 6 bases and J dropped 7 bases, with 10 bases sitting between them. The CDR3 sequence is 11 residues long. Full variable domain (missing parts from reference TRBV5-4 and TRBJ2-5): ETGVTQSPTHLIKTRGQQVTLRCSSQSGHNTVSWYQQALGQGPQFIFQYYREEENGRGNFPPRFSGLQFPNYSSELNVNALELDDSALYLCASIPTGTQYFGPGTRLLVL.

The chain carries TRBV5-4 and TRBJ2-2; 7 bases align to TRBD1. Germline V gene data show CDR1 as SGHNT and CDR2 as YYREEE (reference sequence). The CDR3 totals 16 residues. The J segment lost 1 base and the V segment lost 3 bases, leaving 6 bases of the junction unmatched. CDR3 nucleotide sequence: TGTGCCAGCAGCTATTCGGGACAGAGGAACACCGGGGAGCTGTTTTTT. Residues: CASSYSGQRNTGELFF. The variable domain in full, completed from reference TRBV5-4 and TRBJ2-2, reads ETGVTQSPTHLIKTRGQQVTLRCSSQSGHNTVSWYQQALGQGPQFIFQYYREEENGRGNFPPRFSGLQFPNYSSELNVNALELDDSALYLCASSYSGQRNTGELFFGEGSRLTVL.

This sequence joins TRBV2 and TRBJ2-2; 8 bases are shared with TRBD2. The CDR3 is 14 amino acids. J gave up 0 bases and V 7 bases, and 1 base lay outside the gene matches. Germline values: CDR1 SNHLY, CDR2 FYNNEI. This CDR3 is CASTGGANTGELFF. The CDR3 DNA sequence: TGTGCCAGCACCGGGGGGGCGAACACCGGGGAGCTGTTTTTT.